The present entry profiles one TCR beta chain with its context. Its antigen remains unidentified. Profiling relied on immunoSEQ multiplex PCR, and the TCRdb table lists in-frame clones only, not all of them. Altogether 250,000 or so clones are present, around 85% being singletons, with the ten largest covering less than 3.5%. These data are taken from a study of Ad26.COV2.S vaccination and SARS-CoV-2 variants. On the study more broadly: The study gave Ad26.COV2.S intramuscularly, once or twice 56 days apart. Findings and caveats of the study: Total responses of T cells may have been underestimated by the analyses of TCR breadth and depth.

Treatment specified: 19 received Ad26.COV2.S at low or high dose, single or two shots; roughly five received placebo; per-sample allocation not given. All samples were drawn on day 63, counting from the first vaccine or placebo injection. Donor was an adult aged 18-55 years in Boston. Built on an Ad26 vector, the vaccine expressed Wuhan-strain SARS-CoV-2 spike. This receptor was identified in a person between 18 and 65 years old who received the Ad26.COV2.S COVID-19 vaccine or a placebo. Source: peripheral blood, taken in a trial of Ad26.COV2.S vaccine versus placebo.

The CDR3 spells CASHSLGGAFF. The DNA of the CDR3 is TGTGCCAGCCACTCCCTGGGGGGAGCTTTCTTT. The chain links TRBV27 to TRBJ1-1, with D possibly TRBD1 on 5 matching bases. The CDR3 runs 11 residues. The V gene lost 8 bases and the J gene lost 10 bases, with 14 bases spanning the gap. Germline CDR1 and CDR2: MNHEY and SMNVEV (reference sequence).